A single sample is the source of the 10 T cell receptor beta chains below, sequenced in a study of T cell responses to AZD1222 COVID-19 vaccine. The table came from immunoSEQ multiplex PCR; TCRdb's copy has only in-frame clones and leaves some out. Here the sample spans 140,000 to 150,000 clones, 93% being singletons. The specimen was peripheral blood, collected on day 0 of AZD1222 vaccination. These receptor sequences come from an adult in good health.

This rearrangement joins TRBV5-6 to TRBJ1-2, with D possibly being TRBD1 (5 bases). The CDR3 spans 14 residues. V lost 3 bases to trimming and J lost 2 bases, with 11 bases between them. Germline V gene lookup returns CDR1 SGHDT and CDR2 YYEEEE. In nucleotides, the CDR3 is TGTGCCAGCAGCTGGGACGGGGGGAACTATGGCTACACCTTC. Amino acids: CASSWDGGNYGYTF.

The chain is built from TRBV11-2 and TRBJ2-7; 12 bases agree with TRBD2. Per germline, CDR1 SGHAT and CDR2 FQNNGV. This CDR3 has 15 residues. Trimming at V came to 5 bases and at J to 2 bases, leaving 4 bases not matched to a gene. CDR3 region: CASSQLAGGTYEQYF. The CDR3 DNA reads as TGTGCCAGCAGCCAACTAGCGGGAGGAACCTACGAGCAGTACTTC.

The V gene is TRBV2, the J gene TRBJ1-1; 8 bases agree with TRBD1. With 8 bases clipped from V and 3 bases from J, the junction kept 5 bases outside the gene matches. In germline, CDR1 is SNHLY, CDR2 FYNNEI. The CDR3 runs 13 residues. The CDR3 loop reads CASPGQGYTEAFF. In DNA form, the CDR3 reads TGTGCCAGCCCCGGACAGGGTTACACTGAAGCTTTCTTT.

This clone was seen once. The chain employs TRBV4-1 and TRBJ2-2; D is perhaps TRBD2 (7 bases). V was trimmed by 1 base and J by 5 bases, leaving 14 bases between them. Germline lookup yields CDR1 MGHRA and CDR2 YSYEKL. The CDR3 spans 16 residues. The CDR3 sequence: CASSQGIGGVTGELFF. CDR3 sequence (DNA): TGCGCCAGCAGCCAAGGGATAGGGGGGGTTACCGGGGAGCTGTTTTTT.

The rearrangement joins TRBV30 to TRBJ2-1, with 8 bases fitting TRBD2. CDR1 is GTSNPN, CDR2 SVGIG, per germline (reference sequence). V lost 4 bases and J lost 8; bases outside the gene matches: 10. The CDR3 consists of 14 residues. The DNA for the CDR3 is TGTGCCTGGAACATCGGGGGGGGTATGGATGAGCAGTTCTTC. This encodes CAWNIGGGMDEQFF.

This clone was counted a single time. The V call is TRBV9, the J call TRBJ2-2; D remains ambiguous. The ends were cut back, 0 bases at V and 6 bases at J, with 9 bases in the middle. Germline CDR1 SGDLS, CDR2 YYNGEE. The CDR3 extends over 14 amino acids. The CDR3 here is CASSVESYSGELFF. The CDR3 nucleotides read TGTGCCAGCAGCGTAGAGAGTTACTCCGGGGAGCTGTTTTTT.

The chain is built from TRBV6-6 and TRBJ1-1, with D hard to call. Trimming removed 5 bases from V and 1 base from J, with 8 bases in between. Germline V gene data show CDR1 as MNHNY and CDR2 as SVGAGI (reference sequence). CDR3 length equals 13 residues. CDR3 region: CASSGSGNTEAFF. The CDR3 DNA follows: TGTGCCAGCAGTGGGTCAGGGAACACTGAAGCTTTCTTT.

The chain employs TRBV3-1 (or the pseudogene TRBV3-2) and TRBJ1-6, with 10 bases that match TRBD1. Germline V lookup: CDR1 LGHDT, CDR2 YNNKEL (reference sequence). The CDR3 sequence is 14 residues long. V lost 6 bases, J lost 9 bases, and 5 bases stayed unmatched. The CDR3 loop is CASRLGTGASPLHF. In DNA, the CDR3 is TGTGCCAGCAGACTAGGGACAGGGGCTTCACCCCTCCACTTT.

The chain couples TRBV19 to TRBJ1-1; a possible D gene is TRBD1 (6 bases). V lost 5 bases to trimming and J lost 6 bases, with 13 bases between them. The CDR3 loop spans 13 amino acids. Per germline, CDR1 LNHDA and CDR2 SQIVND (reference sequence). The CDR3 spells CASSFTGRAEAFF. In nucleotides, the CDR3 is TGTGCCAGTAGTTTTACAGGGCGGGCTGAAGCTTTCTTT.

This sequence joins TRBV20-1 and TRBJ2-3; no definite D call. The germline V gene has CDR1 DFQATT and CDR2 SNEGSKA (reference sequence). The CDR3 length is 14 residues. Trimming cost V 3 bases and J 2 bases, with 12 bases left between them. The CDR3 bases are TGCAGTGCTAGTAGAGGCCCGAACACAGATACGCAGTATTTT. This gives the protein CSASRGPNTDTQYF.